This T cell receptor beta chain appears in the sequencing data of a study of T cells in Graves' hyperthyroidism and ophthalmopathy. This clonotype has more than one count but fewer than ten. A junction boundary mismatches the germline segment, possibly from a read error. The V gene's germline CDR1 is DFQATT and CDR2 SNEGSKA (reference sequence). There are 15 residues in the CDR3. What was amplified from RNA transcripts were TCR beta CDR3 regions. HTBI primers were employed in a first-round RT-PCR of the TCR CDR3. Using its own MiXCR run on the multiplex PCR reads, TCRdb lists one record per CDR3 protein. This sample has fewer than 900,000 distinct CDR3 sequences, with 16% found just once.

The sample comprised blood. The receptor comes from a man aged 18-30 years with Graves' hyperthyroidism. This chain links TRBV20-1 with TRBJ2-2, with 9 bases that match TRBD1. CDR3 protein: CGASDTGGDTGELFF. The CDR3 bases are TGCGGTGCTAGCGACACAGGGGGCGACACCGGGGAGCTGTTTTTT.